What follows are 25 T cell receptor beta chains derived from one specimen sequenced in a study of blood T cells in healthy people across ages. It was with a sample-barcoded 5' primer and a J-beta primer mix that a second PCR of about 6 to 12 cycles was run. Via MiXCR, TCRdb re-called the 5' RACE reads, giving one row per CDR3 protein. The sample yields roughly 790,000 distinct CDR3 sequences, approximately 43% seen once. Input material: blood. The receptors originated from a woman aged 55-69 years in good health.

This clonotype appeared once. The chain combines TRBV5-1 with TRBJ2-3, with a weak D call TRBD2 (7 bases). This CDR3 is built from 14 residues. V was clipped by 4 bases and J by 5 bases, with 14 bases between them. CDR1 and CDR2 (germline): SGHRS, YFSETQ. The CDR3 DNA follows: TGCGCCAGCAGCCAAGGGGGGGCCGTAGATACGCAGTATTTT. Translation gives CASSQGGAVDTQYF.

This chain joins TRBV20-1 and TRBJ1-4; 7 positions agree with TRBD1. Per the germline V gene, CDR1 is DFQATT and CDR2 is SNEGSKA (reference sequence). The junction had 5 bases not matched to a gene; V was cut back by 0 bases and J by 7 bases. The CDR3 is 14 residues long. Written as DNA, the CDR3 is TGCAGTGCTAGAGAAACAGGGGAGGGTGAAAAACTGTTTTTT. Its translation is CSARETGEGEKLFF.

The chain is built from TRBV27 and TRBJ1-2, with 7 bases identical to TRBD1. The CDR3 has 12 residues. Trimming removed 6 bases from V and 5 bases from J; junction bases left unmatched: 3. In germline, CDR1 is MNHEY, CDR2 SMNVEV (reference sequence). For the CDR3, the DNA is TGTGCCAGCAGAGGGACAGCTTATGGCTACACCTTC. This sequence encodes CASRGTAYGYTF.

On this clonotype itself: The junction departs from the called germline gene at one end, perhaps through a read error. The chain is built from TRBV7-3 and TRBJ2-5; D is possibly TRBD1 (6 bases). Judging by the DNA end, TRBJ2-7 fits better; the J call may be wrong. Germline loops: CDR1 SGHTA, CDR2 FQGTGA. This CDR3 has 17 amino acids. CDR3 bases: TGCCGGCGGGCTCTCCGAGGGGGAGATTTCTGGACCCACGAGCAGTACTTC. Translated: CRRALRGGDFWTHEQYF.

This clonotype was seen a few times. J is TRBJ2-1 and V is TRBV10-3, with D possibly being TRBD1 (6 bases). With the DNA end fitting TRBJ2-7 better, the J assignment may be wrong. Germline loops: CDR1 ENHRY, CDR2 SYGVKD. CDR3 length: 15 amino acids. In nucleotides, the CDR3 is TGTGCCATCAGTGCCCGGGACAATGCCTACAATGAGCAGTACTTC. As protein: CAISARDNAYNEQYF.

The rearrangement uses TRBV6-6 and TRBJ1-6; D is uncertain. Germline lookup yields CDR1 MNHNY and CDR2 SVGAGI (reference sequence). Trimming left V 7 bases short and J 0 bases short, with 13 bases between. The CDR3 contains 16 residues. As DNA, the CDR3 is TGTGCCAGCACCGAAACTCGGAGCTCCTATAATTCACCCCTCCACTTT. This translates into CASTETRSSYNSPLHF.

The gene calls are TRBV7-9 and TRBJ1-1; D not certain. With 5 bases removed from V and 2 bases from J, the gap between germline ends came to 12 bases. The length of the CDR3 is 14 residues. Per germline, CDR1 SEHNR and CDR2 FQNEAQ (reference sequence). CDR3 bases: TGTGCCAGCAGCCCGACGGCCCTAAACACTGAAGCTTTCTTT. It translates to CASSPTALNTEAFF. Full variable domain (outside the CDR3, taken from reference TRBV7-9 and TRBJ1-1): DTGVSQNPRHKITKRGQNVTFRCDPISEHNRLYWYRQTLGQGPEFLTYFQNEAQLEKSRLLSDRFSAERPKGSFSTLEIQRTEQGDSAMYLCASSPTALNTEAFFGQGTRLTVV.

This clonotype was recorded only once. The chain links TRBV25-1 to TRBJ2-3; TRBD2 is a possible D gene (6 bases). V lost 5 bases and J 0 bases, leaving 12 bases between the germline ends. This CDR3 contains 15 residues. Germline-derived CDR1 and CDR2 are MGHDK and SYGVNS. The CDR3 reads CASSPSRGSTDTQYF. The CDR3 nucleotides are TGTGCCAGCAGTCCCAGCCGGGGGAGCACAGATACGCAGTATTTT. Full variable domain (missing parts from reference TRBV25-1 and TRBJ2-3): EADIYQTPRYLVIGTGKKITLECSQTMGHDKMYWYQQDPGMELHLIHYSYGVNSTEKGDLSSESTVSRIRTEHFPLTLESARPSHTSQYLCASSPSRGSTDTQYFGPGTRLTVL.

Here the CDR3 DNA reads TGTGCCATCAGCCAGAATGTGGGACAGCAAGAGACCCAGTACTTC. Protein: CAISQNVGQQETQYF. The genes are TRBV10-3 and TRBJ2-5, with TRBD1 matching 7 bases. Germline V lookup: CDR1 ENHRY, CDR2 SYGVKD. The CDR3 has 15 residues. Trimming cost V 6 bases and J 2 bases; bases outside gene matches: 9.

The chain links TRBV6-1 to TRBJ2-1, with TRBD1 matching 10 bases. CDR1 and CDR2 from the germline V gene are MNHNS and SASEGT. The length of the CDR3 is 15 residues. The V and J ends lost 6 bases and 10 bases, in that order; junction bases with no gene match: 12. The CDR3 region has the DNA TGTGCCAGCAGCCCTGGACAGGGGGTATTTTACGAGCAGTTCTTC. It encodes CASSPGQGVFYEQFF.

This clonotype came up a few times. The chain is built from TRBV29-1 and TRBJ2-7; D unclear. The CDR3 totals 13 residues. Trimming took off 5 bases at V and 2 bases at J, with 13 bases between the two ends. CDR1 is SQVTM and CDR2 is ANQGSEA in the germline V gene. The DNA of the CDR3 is TGCAGCGTTAGAGCCGACGAGACCTACGAGCAGTACTTC. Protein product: CSVRADETYEQYF.

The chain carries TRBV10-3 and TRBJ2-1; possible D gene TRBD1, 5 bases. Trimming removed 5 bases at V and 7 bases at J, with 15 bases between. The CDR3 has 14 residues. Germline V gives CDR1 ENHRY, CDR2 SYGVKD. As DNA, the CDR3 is TGTGCCATCAGTAAGGATGCAGGGTCGAATGAGCAGTTCTTC. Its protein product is CAISKDAGSNEQFF.

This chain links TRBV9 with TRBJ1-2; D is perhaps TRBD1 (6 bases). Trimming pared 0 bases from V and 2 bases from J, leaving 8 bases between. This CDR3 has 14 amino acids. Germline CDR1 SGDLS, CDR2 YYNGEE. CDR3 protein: CASSVDQGNYGYTF. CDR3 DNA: TGTGCCAGCAGCGTAGATCAGGGGAACTATGGCTACACCTTC.

Here the CDR3 DNA reads TGCAGCGTTGCTGACAGGTCCGATAGCAATCAGCCCCAGCATTTT. Translating it yields CSVADRSDSNQPQHF. This sequence joins TRBV29-1 and TRBJ1-5; the D gene is possibly TRBD1 (6 bases). The ends were cut back, 4 bases at V and 0 bases at J, with 13 bases in the middle. This CDR3 is built from 15 residues. Germline CDR1 is SQVTM and CDR2 is ANQGSEA.

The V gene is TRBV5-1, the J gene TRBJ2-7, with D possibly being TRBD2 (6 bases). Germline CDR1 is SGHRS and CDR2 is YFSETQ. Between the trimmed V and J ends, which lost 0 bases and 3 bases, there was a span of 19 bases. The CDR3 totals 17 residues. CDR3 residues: CASSLGDLGGTSYEQYF. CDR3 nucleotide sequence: TGCGCCAGCAGCTTGGGGGATTTGGGGGGAACTAGCTACGAGCAGTACTTC.

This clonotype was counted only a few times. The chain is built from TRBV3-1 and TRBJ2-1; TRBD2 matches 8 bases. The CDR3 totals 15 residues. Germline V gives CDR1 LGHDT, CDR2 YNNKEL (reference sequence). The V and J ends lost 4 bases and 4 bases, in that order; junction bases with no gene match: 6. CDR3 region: CASSLLAGLYNEQFF. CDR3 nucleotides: TGTGCCAGCAGCCTTTTAGCGGGGCTATACAATGAGCAGTTCTTC.

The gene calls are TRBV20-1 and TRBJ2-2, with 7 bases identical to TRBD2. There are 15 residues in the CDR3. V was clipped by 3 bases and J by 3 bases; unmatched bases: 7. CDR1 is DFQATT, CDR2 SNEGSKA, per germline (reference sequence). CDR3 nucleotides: TGCAGTGCTAGGAAGGGAGGGAGAGACACCGGGGAGCTGTTTTTT. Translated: CSARKGGRDTGELFF.

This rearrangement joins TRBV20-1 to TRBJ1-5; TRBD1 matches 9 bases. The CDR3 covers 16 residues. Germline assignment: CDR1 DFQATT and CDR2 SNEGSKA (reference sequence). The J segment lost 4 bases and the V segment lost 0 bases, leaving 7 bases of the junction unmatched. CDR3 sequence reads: CSARDRRTGENQPQHF. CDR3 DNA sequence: TGCAGTGCTAGAGATCGACGGACAGGGGAGAATCAGCCCCAGCATTTT.

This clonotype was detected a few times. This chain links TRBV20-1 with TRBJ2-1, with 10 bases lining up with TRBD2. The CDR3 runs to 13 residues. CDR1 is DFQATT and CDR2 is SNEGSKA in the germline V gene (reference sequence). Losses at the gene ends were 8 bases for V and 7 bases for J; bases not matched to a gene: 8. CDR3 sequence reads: CSMIAGGPNEQFF. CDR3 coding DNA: TGCAGTATGATAGCGGGAGGACCAAATGAGCAGTTCTTC.

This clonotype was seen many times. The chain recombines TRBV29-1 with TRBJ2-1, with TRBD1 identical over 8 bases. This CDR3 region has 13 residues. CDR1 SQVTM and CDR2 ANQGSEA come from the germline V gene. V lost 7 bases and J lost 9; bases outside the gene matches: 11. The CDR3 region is CSGGAGGWGEQFF. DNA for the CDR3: TGCAGCGGGGGAGCAGGGGGCTGGGGTGAGCAGTTCTTC.

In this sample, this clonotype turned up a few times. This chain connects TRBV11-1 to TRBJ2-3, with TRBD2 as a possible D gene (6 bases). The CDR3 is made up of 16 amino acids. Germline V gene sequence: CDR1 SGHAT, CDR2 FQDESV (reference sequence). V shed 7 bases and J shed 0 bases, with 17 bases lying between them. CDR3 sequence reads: CASTPAGRYSTDTQYF. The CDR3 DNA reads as TGTGCCAGCACCCCCGCGGGGAGATATAGCACAGATACGCAGTATTTT.

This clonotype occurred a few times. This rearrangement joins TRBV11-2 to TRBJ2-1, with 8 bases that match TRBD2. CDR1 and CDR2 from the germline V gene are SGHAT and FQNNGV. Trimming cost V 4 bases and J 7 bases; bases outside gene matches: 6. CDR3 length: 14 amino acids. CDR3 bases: TGTGCCAGCAGCTCATCGACTAGCGCTAATGAGCAGTTCTTC. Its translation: CASSSSTSANEQFF. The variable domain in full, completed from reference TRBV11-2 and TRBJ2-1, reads EAGVAQSPRYKIIEKRQSVAFWCNPISGHATLYWYQQILGQGPKLLIQFQNNGVVDDSQLPKDRFSAERLKGVDSTLKIQPAKLEDSAVYLCASSSSTSANEQFFGPGTRLTVL.

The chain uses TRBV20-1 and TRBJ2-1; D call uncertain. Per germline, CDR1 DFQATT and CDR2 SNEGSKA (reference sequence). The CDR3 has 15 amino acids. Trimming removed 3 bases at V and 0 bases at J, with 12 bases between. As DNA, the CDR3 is TGCAGTGCTAGGGAAAAGAGTTTCTCCTACAATGAGCAGTTCTTC. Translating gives CSAREKSFSYNEQFF.

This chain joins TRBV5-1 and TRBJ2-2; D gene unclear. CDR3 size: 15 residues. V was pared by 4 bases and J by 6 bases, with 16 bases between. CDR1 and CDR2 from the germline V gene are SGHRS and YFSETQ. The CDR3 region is CASSPGPGFAGELFF. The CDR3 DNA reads TGCGCCAGCAGCCCGGGCCCTGGGTTCGCCGGGGAGCTGTTTTTT.

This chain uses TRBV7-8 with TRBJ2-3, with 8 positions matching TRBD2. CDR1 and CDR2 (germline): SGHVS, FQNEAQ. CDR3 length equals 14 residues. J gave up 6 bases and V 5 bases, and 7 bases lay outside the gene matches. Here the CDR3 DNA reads TGTGCCAGCAGCCTCTGGACTAGCCAGGATACGCAGTATTTT. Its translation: CASSLWTSQDTQYF.